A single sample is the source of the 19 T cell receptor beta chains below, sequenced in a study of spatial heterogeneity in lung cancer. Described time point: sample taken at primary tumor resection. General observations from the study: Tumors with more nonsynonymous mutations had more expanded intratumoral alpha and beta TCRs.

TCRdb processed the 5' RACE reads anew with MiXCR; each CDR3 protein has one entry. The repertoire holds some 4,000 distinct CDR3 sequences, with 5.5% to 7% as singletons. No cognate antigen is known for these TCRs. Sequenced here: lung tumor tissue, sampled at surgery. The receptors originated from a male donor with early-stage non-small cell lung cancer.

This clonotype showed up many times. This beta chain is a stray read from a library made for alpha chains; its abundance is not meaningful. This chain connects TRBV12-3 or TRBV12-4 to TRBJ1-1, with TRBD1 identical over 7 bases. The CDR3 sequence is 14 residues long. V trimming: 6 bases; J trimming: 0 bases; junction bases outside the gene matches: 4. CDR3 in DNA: TGTGCCAGCAGCCTTAGGGGGCTGAACACTGAAGCTTTCTTT. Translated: CASSLRGLNTEAFF.

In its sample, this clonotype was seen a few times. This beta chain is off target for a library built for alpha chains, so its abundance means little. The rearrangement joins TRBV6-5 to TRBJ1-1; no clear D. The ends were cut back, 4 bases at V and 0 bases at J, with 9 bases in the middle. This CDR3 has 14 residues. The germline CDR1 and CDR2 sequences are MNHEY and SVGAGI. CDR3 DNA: TGTGCCAGCAGTTCCCCCGCACTGAACACTGAAGCTTTCTTT. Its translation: CASSSPALNTEAFF.

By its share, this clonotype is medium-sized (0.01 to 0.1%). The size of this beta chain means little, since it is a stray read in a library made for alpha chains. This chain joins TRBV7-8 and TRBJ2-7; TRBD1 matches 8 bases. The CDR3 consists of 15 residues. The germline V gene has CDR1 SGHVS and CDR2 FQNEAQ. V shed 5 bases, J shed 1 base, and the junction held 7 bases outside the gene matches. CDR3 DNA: TGTGCCAGCAGCAATTCCGGGACAGGATCCTACGAGCAGTACTTC. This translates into CASSNSGTGSYEQYF.

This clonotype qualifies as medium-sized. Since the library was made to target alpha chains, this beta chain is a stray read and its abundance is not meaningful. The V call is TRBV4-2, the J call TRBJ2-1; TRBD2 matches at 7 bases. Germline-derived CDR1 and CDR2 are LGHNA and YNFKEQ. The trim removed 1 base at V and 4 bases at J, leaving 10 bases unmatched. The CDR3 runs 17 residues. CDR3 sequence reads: CASSQAPSGEIYNEQFF. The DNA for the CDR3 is TGTGCCAGCAGCCAAGCCCCTAGCGGCGAAATATACAATGAGCAGTTCTTC.

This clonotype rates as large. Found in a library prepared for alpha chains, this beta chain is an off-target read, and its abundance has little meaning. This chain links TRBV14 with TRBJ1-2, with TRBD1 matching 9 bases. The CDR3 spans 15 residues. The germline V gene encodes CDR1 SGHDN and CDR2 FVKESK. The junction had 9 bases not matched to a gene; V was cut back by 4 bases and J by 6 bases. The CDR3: CASSRDRVPLDGYTF. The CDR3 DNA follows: TGTGCCAGCAGCCGGGACAGGGTACCCCTCGATGGCTACACCTTC.

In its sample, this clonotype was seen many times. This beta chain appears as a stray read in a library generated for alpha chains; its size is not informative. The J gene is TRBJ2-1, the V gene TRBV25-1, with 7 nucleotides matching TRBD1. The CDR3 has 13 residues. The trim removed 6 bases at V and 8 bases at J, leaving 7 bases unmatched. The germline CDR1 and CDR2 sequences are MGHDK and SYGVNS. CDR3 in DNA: TGTGCCAGCAGGGACAGGCCTACGGATGAGCAGTTCTTC. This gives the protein CASRDRPTDEQFF. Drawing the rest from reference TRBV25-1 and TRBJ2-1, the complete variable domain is EADIYQTPRYLVIGTGKKITLECSQTMGHDKMYWYQQDPGMELHLIHYSYGVNSTEKGDLSSESTVSRIRTEHFPLTLESARPSHTSQYLCASRDRPTDEQFFGPGTRLTVL.

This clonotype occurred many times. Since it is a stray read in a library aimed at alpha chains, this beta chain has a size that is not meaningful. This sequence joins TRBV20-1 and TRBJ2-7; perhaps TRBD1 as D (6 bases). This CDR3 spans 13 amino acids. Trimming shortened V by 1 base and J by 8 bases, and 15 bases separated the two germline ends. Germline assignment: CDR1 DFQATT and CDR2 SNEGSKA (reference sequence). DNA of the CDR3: TGCAGTGCTAGAGCCCGGGACACTCGGAAGCAGTACTTC. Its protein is CSARARDTRKQYF.

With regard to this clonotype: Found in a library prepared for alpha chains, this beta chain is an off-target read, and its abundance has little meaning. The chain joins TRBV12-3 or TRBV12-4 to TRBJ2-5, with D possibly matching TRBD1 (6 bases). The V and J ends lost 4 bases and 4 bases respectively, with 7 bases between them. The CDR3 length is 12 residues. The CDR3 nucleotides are TGTGCCAGCAGTTGGGACATAGAGACCCAGTACTTC. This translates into CASSWDIETQYF.

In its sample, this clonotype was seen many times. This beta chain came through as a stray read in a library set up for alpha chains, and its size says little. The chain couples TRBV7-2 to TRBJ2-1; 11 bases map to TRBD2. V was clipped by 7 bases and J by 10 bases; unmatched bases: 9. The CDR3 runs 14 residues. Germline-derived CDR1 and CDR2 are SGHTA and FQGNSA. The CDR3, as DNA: TGTGCCAGCACCTTTGCTAGCGGGAGGCAGGAGCAGTTCTTC. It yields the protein CASTFASGRQEQFF.

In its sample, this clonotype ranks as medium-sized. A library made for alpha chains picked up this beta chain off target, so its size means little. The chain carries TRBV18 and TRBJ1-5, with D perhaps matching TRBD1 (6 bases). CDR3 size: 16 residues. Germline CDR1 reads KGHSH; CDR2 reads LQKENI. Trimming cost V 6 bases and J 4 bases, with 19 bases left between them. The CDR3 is CASSDGKRGGNQPQHF. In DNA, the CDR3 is TGTGCCAGCTCCGACGGGAAGAGAGGGGGGAATCAGCCCCAGCATTTT.

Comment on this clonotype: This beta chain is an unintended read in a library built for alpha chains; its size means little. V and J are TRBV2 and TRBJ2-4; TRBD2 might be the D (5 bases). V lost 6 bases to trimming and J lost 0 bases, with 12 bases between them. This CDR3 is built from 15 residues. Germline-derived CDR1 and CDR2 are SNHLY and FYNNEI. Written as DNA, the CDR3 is TGTGCCAGCAGCGGAGGCCGGATAGCCAAAAACATTCAGTACTTC. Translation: CASSGGRIAKNIQYF.

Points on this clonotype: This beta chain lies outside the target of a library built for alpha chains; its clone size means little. Here the CDR3 reads CASSLSGGGYEQYF. The CDR3 region has the DNA TGTGCCAGCAGCTTAAGCGGGGGGGGCTACGAGCAGTACTTC. This chain connects TRBV7-2 to TRBJ2-7; 10 nucleotides agree with TRBD2. The length of the CDR3 is 14 residues. Trimming cost V 2 bases and J 3 bases; bases outside gene matches: 1. Germline loops: CDR1 SGHTA, CDR2 FQGNSA.

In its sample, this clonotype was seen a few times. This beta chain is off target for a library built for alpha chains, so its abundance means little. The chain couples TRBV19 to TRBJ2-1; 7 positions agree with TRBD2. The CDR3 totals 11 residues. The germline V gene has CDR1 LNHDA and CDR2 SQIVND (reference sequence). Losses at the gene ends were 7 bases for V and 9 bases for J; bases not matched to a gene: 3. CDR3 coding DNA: TGTGCCAGTAAAAGCGGGGTTGAGCAGTTCTTC. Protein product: CASKSGVEQFF.

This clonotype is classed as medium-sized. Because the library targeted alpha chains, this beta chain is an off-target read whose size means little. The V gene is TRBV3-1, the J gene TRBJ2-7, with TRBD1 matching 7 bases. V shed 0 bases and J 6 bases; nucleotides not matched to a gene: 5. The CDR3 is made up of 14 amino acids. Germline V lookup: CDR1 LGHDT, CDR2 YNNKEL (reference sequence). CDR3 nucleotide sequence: TGTGCCAGCAGCCAAGAAATGACAGGGTCCGAGCAGTACTTC. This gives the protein CASSQEMTGSEQYF.

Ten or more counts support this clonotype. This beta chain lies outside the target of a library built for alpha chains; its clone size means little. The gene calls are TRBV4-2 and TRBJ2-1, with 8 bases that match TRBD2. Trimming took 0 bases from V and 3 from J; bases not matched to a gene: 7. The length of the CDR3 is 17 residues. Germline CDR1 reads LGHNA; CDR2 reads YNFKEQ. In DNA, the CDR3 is TGTGCCAGCAGCCAAGAGGAGGTAGCGGGGTACTACAATGAGCAGTTCTTC. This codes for CASSQEEVAGYYNEQFF.

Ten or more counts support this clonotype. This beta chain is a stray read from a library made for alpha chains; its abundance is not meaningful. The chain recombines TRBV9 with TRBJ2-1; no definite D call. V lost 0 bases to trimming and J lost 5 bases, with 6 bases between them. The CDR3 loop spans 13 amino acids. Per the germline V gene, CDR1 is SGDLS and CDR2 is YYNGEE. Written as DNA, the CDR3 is TGTGCCAGCAGCGTAGGTCCCAACAATGAGCAGTTCTTC. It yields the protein CASSVGPNNEQFF.

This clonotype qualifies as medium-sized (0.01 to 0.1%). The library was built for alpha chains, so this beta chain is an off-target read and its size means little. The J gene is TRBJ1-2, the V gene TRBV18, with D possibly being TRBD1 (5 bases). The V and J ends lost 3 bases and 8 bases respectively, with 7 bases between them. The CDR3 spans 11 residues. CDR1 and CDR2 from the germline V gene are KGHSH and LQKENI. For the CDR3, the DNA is TGTGCCAGCTCACCGGGGGAGGGCTACACCTTC. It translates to CASSPGEGYTF.

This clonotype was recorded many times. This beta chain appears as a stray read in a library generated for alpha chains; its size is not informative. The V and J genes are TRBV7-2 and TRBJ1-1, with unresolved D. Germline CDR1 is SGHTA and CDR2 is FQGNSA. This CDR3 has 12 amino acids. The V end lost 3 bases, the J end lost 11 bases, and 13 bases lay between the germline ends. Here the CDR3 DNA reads TGTGCCAGCAGCTTCAGCCTGGGGAACGCTTTCTTT. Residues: CASSFSLGNAFF.

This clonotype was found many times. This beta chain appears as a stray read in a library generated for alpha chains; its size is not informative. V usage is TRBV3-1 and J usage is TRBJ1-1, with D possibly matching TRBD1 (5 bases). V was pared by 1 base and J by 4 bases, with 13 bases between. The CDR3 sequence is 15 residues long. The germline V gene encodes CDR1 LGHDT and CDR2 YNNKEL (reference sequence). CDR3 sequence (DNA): TGTGCCAGCAGCCAAGGCCGGGGTGGGGGCACTGAAGCTTTCTTT. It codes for CASSQGRGGGTEAFF. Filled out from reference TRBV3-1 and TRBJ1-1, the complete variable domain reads DTAVSQTPKYLVTQMGNDKSIKCEQNLGHDTMYWYKQDSKKFLKIMFSYNNKELIINETVPNRFSPKSPDKAHLNLHINSLELGDSAVYFCASSQGRGGGTEAFFGQGTRLTVV.